This T cell receptor (beta chain) was recovered during a study of cytomegalovirus exposure and HLA in healthy donors. Broader study findings: One later analysis, an examination of the 120 validation repertoires, found that first-cohort TCR clusters tended to co-occur in them. Among TCR sequences, most were rare, though some public TCRs appeared in many donors.

Produced via immunoSEQ multiplex PCR; TCRdb's table is partial and in-frame only. This sample has about 130,000 clones; about 91% occur once, and the top ten carry around 1.1%. Germline CDR1 SGHTA, CDR2 FQGNSA. V gave up 7 bases and J gave up 4 bases, with 7 bases separating them. The CDR3 covers 11 residues. Remarks on this clone: Its antigen is not identified.

The sample taken for sequencing was PBMCs. The sequence came from a woman aged 18-30 years in good health and CMV-seronegative. This rearrangement joins TRBV7-2 to TRBJ2-5; no firm D call. The CDR3 DNA reads TGTGCCAGCACCCTAGGAGAGACCCAGTACTTC. Translating gives CASTLGETQYF.